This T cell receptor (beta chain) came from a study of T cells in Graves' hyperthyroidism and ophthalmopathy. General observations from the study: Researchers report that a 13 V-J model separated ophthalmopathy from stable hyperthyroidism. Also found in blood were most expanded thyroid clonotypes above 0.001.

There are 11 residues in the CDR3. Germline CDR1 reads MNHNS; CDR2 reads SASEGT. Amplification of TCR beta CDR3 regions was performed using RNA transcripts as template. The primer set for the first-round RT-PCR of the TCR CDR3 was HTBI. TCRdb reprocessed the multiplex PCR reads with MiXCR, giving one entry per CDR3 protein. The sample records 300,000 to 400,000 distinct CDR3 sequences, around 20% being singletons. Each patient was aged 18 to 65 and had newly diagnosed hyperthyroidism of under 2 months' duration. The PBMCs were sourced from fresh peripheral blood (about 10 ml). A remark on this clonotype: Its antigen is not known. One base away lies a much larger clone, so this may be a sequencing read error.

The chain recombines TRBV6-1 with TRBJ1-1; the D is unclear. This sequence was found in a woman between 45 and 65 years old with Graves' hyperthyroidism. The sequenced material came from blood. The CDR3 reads CASSGTPEASF. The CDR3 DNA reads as TGTGCCAGCAGTGGGACGCCTGAAGCTTCCTTT.